These 5 T cell receptor beta chains were all obtained from the same sample, sequenced in a study of T-cell reconstitution after alpha-beta-depleted transplantation in children. A library of TCRbeta sequences, prepared with unique molecular identifiers, was generated. TCRdb processed the PCR reads anew with MiXCR; each CDR3 protein has one entry. The table includes 190,000 or so distinct CDR3 sequences, 6.3% detected once. The source material was PBMCs, sampled before TCRalphabeta/CD19-depleted stem cell transplant. All receptors derive from a girl under three years old with combined immunodeficiency, due to receive a stem cell transplant.

The chain has TRBV12-3 or TRBV12-4 and TRBJ1-2, with 8 bases aligning to TRBD1. J gave up 5 bases and V 3 bases, and 14 bases lay outside the gene matches. CDR3 length: 17 amino acids. The CDR3 nucleotides read TGTGCCAGCAGTTTTTGGACAGGGAAAGAAAAAGGGTATGGCTACACCTTC. It codes for CASSFWTGKEKGYGYTF.

This clonotype was seen ten or more times. The V and J genes are TRBV24-1 and TRBJ2-3; 9 nucleotides match TRBD2. Trimming removed 7 bases from V and 0 bases from J; junction bases left unmatched: 4. Germline assignment: CDR1 KGHDR and CDR2 SFDVKD. CDR3 length equals 15 residues. CDR3: CATSAGGPSTDTQYF. The CDR3 DNA reads as TGTGCCACCAGCGCGGGGGGGCCTAGCACAGATACGCAGTATTTT.

This clonotype occurred many times. This chain joins TRBV12-3 or TRBV12-4 and TRBJ2-2; maybe TRBD1 (7 bases). The V end was cut by 1 base, the J end by 5 bases, with 11 bases between. This CDR3 comprises 15 residues. CDR3 bases: TGTGCCAGCAGTTTAGAACAGGGGAGGACCGGGGAGCTGTTTTTT. Translating it yields CASSLEQGRTGELFF.

This clonotype was seen a few times. J is TRBJ2-2 and V is TRBV29-1; 7 positions match TRBD2. The CDR3 is 13 amino acids. Germline values: CDR1 SQVTM, CDR2 ANQGSEA. V lost 4 bases, J lost 6 bases, and 5 bases stayed unmatched. CDR3 sequence: CSVGQGGAGELFF. The CDR3 bases are TGCAGCGTTGGTCAGGGAGGGGCCGGGGAGCTGTTTTTT.

This clonotype was found many times. This chain links TRBV12-3 or TRBV12-4 with TRBJ2-7; D unclear. Trimming stripped 8 bases from V and 2 bases from J, with 13 bases between. CDR3 length: 13 residues. The CDR3 sequence is CASLGDGTYEQYF. The CDR3 DNA sequence: TGTGCCAGCCTCGGCGACGGAACCTACGAGCAGTACTTC.